This is a list of T cell receptor beta chains from one sample in a study of radiation and T cells in renal cell carcinoma. Data came from immunoSEQ multiplex PCR; TCRdb stores just in-frame clones and leaves some out. The sample yields over 90,000 clones, roughly 82% seen once. This specimen was blood, taken from a patient whose treatment included radiotherapy and nephrectomy. The receptors shown here come from a man aged 55 to 70 with renal cell carcinoma. Both conserved end residues are part of each CDR3. Fields, in order: D gene, clone size, J gene, V gene, CDR3 DNA, CDR3 protein. The D gene is left open where the match is weak. Size tells how often a clone was seen (once, few, many) or the class of an expanded clone, and some rows leave it out.

d_call: NA; clone_size: few; j_call: TRBJ1-4; v_call: TRBV11-2; cdr3_nt: TGTGCCAGCAGCTTACGCAGGGTCGACCCGCCTCCTAATGAAAAACTGTTTTTT; cdr3_aa: CASSLRRVDPPPNEKLFF
d_call: NA; clone_size: NA; j_call: TRBJ2-2; v_call: TRBV19; cdr3_nt: TGTGCCAGTAGGCCTATAACGAACACCGGGGAGCTGTTTTTT; cdr3_aa: CASRPITNTGELFF
d_call: TRBD1; clone_size: once; j_call: TRBJ2-7; v_call: TRBV7-9; cdr3_nt: TGTGCCAGCAGCCTTGGGACAGGGAAGGTCGGGATCATTACCTACGAGCAGTACTTC; cdr3_aa: CASSLGTGKVGIITYEQYF
d_call: TRBD2; clone_size: NA; j_call: TRBJ2-1; v_call: TRBV5-8; cdr3_nt: TGTGCCGGGGGACTATACTACAATGAGCAGTTCTTC; cdr3_aa: CAGGLYYNEQFF
d_call: TRBD2; clone_size: NA; j_call: TRBJ2-7; v_call: TRBV11-3; cdr3_nt: TGTGCCAGCAGCTTGGGGGGGGATGAGTACGAGCAGTACTTC; cdr3_aa: CASSLGGDEYEQYF
d_call: NA; clone_size: once; j_call: TRBJ2-7; v_call: TRBV7-6; cdr3_nt: TGTGCCAGCAGCCTTATACCGAACAGGCGTATCTCCTACGAGCAGTACTTC; cdr3_aa: CASSLIPNRRISYEQYF
d_call: TRBD1; clone_size: NA; j_call: TRBJ1-5; v_call: TRBV10-3; cdr3_nt: TGTGCCATCAGCCAGGACAGGTATAGCAATCAGCCCCAGCATTTT; cdr3_aa: CAISQDRYSNQPQHF
d_call: NA; clone_size: NA; j_call: TRBJ2-3; v_call: TRBV19; cdr3_nt: TGTGCCAGTAGTACCCACACCGGGCTCACAGATACGCAGTATTTT; cdr3_aa: CASSTHTGLTDTQYF
d_call: TRBD2; clone_size: NA; j_call: TRBJ2-7; v_call: TRBV27; cdr3_nt: TGTGCCAGCAGTTGGGCGGGACTAGCGGGAAACGAGCAGTACTTC; cdr3_aa: CASSWAGLAGNEQYF
d_call: NA; clone_size: NA; j_call: TRBJ2-7; v_call: TRBV5-1; cdr3_nt: TGCGCCAGCAGCTTTTCGGGAGGGGGCAACGAGCAGTACTTC; cdr3_aa: CASSFSGGGNEQYF
d_call: TRBD2; clone_size: NA; j_call: TRBJ2-3; v_call: TRBV9; cdr3_nt: TGTGCCAGCAGCGGTAGCGGGAGGGGCACAGATACGCAGTATTTT; cdr3_aa: CASSGSGRGTDTQYF
d_call: NA; clone_size: few; j_call: TRBJ2-7; v_call: TRBV2; cdr3_nt: TGTGCCAGCAAGGGCACTACCTACGAGCAGTACTTC; cdr3_aa: CASKGTTYEQYF
d_call: TRBD2; clone_size: NA; j_call: TRBJ2-1; v_call: TRBV5-1; cdr3_nt: TGCGCCAGCAGCCAGACTAGCGGCCCCCGGGGGCACAATGAGCAGTTCTTC; cdr3_aa: CASSQTSGPRGHNEQFF
d_call: NA; clone_size: NA; j_call: TRBJ1-2; v_call: TRBV15; cdr3_nt: TGTGCCACCAGCAGAGCGGGGAGGTTAGGCTATGGCTACACCTTC; cdr3_aa: CATSRAGRLGYGYTF
d_call: NA; clone_size: NA; j_call: TRBJ2-1; v_call: TRBV9; cdr3_nt: TGTGCCAGCAGCGTTTCGCAGGGGGGCGGGTATGAGCAGTTCTTC; cdr3_aa: CASSVSQGGGYEQFF
d_call: NA; clone_size: NA; j_call: TRBJ2-5; v_call: TRBV9; cdr3_nt: TGTGCCAGCAGCATCGTCGTCGGGCCCCAAGAGACCCAGTACTTC; cdr3_aa: CASSIVVGPQETQYF
d_call: NA; clone_size: NA; j_call: TRBJ2-3; v_call: TRBV10-3; cdr3_nt: TGTGCCATCACGGGGGAAGGGAGCACAGATACGCAGTATTTT; cdr3_aa: CAITGEGSTDTQYF
d_call: TRBD2; clone_size: few; j_call: TRBJ2-1; v_call: TRBV7-2; cdr3_nt: TGTGCCAGCAGCTTAAAACTAGCGGGAGGTAATGAGCAGTTCTTC; cdr3_aa: CASSLKLAGGNEQFF
d_call: NA; clone_size: few; j_call: TRBJ1-2; v_call: TRBV7-9; cdr3_nt: TGTGCCAGCAGCTTAACCGGGGGGTGGGTCGACTACGGCTACACCTTC; cdr3_aa: CASSLTGGWVDYGYTF
d_call: NA; clone_size: NA; j_call: TRBJ2-7; v_call: TRBV5-8; cdr3_nt: TGTGCCAGCAGCGGACACAGGAAACGGAGCTCCTACGAGCAGTACTTC; cdr3_aa: CASSGHRKRSSYEQYF
d_call: NA; clone_size: medium-sized; j_call: TRBJ2-7; v_call: TRBV5-4; cdr3_nt: TGTGCCAGCAGCTTGGCAGGACCCTACGAGCAGTACTTC; cdr3_aa: CASSLAGPYEQYF
d_call: NA; clone_size: NA; j_call: TRBJ2-7; v_call: TRBV27; cdr3_nt: TGTGCCAGCAGTTTAGGGCTAGCTACCTACGAGCAGTACTTC; cdr3_aa: CASSLGLATYEQYF
d_call: NA; clone_size: once; j_call: TRBJ2-2; v_call: TRBV5-4; cdr3_nt: TGTGCCAGCAGCCCCGAAATCGCCGGGGAGCTGTTTTTT; cdr3_aa: CASSPEIAGELFF
d_call: TRBD2; clone_size: NA; j_call: TRBJ2-7; v_call: TRBV28; cdr3_nt: TGTGCCAGCTCGCACTCTCCGTCAGCGGGAGGGTCCTACGAGCAGTACTTC; cdr3_aa: CASSHSPSAGGSYEQYF
d_call: NA; clone_size: NA; j_call: TRBJ2-5; v_call: TRBV10-3; cdr3_nt: TGTGCCATCAAGGGGCCGGGGGAGACCCAGTACTTC; cdr3_aa: CAIKGPGETQYF
d_call: NA; clone_size: NA; j_call: TRBJ2-7; v_call: TRBV28; cdr3_nt: TGTGCCAGCAGTTTAACATGGCCGTCCGGTGACCACGAGCAGTACTTC; cdr3_aa: CASSLTWPSGDHEQYF
d_call: NA; clone_size: NA; j_call: TRBJ2-1; v_call: TRBV19; cdr3_nt: TGTGCCAGTAGTACGGACGGAGGATACAATGAGCAGTTCTTC; cdr3_aa: CASSTDGGYNEQFF
d_call: TRBD2; clone_size: NA; j_call: TRBJ2-3; v_call: TRBV4-1; cdr3_nt: TGCGCCAGCAGCCCCCCCGGGACTAGCGGGAGACCCACAGATACGCAGTATTTT; cdr3_aa: CASSPPGTSGRPTDTQYF
d_call: TRBD2; clone_size: NA; j_call: TRBJ2-1; v_call: TRBV4-2; cdr3_nt: TGTGCCAGCAGCCAAGATCGGTTCCAGCGGGAGTCAGGCCACAATGAGCAGTTCTTC; cdr3_aa: CASSQDRFQRESGHNEQFF
d_call: TRBD1; clone_size: once; j_call: TRBJ1-4; v_call: TRBV7-9; cdr3_nt: TGTGCCAGCAGCATAAAGAGGGGGCTATCAACTAATGAAAAACTGTTTTTT; cdr3_aa: CASSIKRGLSTNEKLFF
d_call: NA; clone_size: NA; j_call: TRBJ2-7; v_call: TRBV5-1; cdr3_nt: TGCGCCAGCAGCTTGTCCGGGGAAACCTACGAGCAGTACTTC; cdr3_aa: CASSLSGETYEQYF
d_call: NA; clone_size: NA; j_call: TRBJ2-5; v_call: TRBV7-6; cdr3_nt: TGTGCCAGCAGCTTAGGTCTCCGAGAGACCCAGTACTTC; cdr3_aa: CASSLGLRETQYF
d_call: NA; clone_size: NA; j_call: TRBJ2-1; v_call: TRBV5-1; cdr3_nt: TGCGCCAGCAGCTTCCGGGACCACACAATCGGCGGTGGGGACAATGAGCAGTTCTTC; cdr3_aa: CASSFRDHTIGGGDNEQFF
d_call: NA; clone_size: NA; j_call: TRBJ2-1; v_call: TRBV18; cdr3_nt: TGTGCCAGCTCACCGGTACGAGGGGTTCGATCTTACAATGAGCAGTTCTTC; cdr3_aa: CASSPVRGVRSYNEQFF
d_call: TRBD1; clone_size: NA; j_call: TRBJ2-7; v_call: TRBV19; cdr3_nt: TGTGCCAGTAGTGGGGGACAGGGGTATTCGAGGGACGAGCAGTACTTC; cdr3_aa: CASSGGQGYSRDEQYF
d_call: TRBD2; clone_size: NA; j_call: TRBJ2-2; v_call: TRBV5-5; cdr3_nt: TGTGCCAGCAGCTTGGTTGGACTAGCGGCGAACACCGGGGAGCTGTTTTTT; cdr3_aa: CASSLVGLAANTGELFF
d_call: TRBD2; clone_size: few; j_call: TRBJ2-7; v_call: TRBV7-9; cdr3_nt: TGTGCCAGCAGCTCCCCTGTTCTTAGCGGGAGTTTCTACGAGCAGTACTTC; cdr3_aa: CASSSPVLSGSFYEQYF
d_call: TRBD2; clone_size: NA; j_call: TRBJ2-7; v_call: TRBV11-2; cdr3_nt: TGTGCCAGCAGCTTAGGGGGAGGGGCCCTCTACGAGCAGTACTTC; cdr3_aa: CASSLGGGALYEQYF
d_call: TRBD2; clone_size: NA; j_call: TRBJ2-3; v_call: TRBV9; cdr3_nt: TGTGCCAGCAGCGGGCCCTTGGGACTAGCGGGAAGCACAGATACGCAGTATTTT; cdr3_aa: CASSGPLGLAGSTDTQYF
d_call: NA; clone_size: NA; j_call: TRBJ2-2; v_call: TRBV7-9; cdr3_nt: TGTGCCAGCAGCTCTACGAACACCGGGGAGCTGTTTTTT; cdr3_aa: CASSSTNTGELFF
d_call: NA; clone_size: NA; j_call: TRBJ1-2; v_call: TRBV6-6; cdr3_nt: TGTGCCAGCAGTTACGGGAAAAGGACTAACTATGGCTACACCTTC; cdr3_aa: CASSYGKRTNYGYTF
d_call: TRBD2; clone_size: NA; j_call: TRBJ2-3; v_call: TRBV5-1; cdr3_nt: TGCGCCAGCAGCTTGGGAGTAGCGGGGGGGAGCACAGATACGCAGTATTTT; cdr3_aa: CASSLGVAGGSTDTQYF
d_call: TRBD2; clone_size: NA; j_call: TRBJ2-1; v_call: TRBV15; cdr3_nt: TGTGCCACCAGTCCGGGACTAGCGACCCTCCGGTCGGTCAATGAGCAGTTCTTC; cdr3_aa: CATSPGLATLRSVNEQFF
d_call: NA; clone_size: NA; j_call: TRBJ1-6; v_call: TRBV5-6; cdr3_nt: TGTGCCAGCAGCCTACGGACGGGGACGGGAAATTCACCCCTCCACTTT; cdr3_aa: CASSLRTGTGNSPLHF
d_call: NA; clone_size: NA; j_call: TRBJ2-5; v_call: TRBV7-9; cdr3_nt: TGTGCCAGCAGCTTAAGCGAGACCCAGTACTTC; cdr3_aa: CASSLSETQYF
d_call: NA; clone_size: NA; j_call: TRBJ2-5; v_call: TRBV18; cdr3_nt: TGTGCCAGCTCGGGGGCGGACCAAGAGACCCAGTACTTC; cdr3_aa: CASSGADQETQYF